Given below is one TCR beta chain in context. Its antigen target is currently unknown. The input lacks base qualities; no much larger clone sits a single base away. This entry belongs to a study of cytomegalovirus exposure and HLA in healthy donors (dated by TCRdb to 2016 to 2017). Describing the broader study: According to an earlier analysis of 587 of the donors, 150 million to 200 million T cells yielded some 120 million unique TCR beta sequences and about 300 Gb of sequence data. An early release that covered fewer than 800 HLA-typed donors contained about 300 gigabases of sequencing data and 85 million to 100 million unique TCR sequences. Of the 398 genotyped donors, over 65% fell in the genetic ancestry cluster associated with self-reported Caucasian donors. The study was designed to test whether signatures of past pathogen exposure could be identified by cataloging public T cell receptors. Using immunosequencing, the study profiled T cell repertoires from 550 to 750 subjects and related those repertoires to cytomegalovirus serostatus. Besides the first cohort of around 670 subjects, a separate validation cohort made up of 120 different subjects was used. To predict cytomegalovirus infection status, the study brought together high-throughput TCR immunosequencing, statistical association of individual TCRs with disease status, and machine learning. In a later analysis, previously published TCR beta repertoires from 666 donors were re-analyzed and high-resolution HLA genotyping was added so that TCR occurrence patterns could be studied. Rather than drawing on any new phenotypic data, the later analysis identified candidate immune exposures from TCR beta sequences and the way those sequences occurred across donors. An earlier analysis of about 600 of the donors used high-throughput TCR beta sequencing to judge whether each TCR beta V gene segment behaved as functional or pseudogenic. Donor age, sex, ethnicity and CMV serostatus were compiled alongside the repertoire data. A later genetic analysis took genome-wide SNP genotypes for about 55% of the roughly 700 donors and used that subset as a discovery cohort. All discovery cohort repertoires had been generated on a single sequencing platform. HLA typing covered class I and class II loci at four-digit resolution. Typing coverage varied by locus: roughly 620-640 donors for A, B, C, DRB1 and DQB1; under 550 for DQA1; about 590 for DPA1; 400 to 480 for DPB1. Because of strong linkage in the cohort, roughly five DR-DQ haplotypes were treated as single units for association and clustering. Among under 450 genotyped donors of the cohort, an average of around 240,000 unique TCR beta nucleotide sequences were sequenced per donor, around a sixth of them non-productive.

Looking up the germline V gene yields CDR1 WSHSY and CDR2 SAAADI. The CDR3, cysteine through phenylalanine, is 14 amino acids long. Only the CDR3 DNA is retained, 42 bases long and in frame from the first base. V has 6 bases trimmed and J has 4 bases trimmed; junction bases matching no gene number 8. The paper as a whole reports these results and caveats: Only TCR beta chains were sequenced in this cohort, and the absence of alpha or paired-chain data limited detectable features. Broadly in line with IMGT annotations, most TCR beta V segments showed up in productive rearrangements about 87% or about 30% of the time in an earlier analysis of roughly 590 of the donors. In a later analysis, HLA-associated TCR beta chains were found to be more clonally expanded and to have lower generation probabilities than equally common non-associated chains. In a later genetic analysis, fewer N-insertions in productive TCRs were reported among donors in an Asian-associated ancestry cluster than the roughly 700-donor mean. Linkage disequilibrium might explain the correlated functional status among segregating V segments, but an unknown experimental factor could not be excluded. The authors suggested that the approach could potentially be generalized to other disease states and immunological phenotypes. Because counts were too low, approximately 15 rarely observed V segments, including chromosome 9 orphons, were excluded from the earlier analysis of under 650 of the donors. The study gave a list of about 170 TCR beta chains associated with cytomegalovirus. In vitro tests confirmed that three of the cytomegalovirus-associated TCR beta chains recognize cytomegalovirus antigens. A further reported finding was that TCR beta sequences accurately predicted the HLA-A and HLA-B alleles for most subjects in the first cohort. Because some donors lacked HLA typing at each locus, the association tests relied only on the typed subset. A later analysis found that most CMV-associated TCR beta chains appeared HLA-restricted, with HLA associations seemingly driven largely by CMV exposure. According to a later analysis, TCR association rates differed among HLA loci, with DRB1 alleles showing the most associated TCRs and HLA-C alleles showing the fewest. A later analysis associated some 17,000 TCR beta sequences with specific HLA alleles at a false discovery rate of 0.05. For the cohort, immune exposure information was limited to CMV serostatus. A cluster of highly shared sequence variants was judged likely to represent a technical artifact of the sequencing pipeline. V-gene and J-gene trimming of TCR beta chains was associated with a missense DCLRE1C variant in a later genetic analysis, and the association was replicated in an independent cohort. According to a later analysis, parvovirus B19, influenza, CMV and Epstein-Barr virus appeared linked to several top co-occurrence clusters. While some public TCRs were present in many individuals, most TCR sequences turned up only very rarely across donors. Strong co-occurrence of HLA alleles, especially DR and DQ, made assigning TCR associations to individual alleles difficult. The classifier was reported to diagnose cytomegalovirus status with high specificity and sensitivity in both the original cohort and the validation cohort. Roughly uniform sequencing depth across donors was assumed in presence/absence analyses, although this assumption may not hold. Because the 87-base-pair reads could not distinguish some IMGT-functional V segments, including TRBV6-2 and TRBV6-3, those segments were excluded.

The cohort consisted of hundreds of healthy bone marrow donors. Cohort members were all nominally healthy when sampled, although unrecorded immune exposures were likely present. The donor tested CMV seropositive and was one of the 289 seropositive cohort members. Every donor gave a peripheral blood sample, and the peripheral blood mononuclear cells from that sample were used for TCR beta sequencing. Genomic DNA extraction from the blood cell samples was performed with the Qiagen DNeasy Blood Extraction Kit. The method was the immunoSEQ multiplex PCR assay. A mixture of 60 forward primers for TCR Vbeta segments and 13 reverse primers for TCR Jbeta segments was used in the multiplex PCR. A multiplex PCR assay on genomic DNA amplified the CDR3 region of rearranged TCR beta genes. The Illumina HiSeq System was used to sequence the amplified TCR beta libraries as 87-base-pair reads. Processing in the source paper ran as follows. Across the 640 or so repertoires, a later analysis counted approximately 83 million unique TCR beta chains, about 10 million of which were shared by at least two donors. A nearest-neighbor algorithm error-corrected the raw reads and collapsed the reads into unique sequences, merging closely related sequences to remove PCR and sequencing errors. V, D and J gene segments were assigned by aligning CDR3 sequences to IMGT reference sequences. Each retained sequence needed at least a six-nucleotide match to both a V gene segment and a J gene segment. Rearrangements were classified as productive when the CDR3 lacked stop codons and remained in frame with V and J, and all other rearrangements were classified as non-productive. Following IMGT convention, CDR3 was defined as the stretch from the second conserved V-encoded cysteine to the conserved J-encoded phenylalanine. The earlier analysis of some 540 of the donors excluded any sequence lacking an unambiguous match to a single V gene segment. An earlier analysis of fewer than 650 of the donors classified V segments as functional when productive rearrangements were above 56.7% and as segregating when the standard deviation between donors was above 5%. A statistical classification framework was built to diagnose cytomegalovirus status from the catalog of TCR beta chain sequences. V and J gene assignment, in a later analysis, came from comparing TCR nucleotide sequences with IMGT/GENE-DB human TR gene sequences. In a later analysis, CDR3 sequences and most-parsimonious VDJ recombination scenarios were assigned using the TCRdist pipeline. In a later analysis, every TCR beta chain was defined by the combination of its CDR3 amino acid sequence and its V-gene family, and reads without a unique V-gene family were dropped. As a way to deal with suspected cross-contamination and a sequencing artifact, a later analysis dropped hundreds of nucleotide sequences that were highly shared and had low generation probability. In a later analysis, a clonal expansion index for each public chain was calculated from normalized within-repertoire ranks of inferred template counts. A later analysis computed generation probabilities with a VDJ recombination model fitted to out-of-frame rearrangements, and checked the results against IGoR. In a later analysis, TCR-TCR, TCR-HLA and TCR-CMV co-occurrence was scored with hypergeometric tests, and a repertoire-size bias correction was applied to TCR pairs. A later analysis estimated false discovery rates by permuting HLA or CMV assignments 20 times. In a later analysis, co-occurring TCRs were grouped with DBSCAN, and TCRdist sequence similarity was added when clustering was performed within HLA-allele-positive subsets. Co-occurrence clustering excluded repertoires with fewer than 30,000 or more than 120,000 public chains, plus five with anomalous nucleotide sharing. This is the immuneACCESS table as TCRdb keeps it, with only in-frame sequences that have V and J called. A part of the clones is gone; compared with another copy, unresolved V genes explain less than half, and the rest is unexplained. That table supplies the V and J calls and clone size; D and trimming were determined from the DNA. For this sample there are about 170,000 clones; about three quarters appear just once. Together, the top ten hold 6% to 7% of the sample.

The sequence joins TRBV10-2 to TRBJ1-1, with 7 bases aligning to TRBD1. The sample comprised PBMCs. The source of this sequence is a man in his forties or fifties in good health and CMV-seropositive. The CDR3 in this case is CASREGARGTEAFF. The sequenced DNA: TGCGCCAGCAGGGAGGGGGCGCGGGGCACTGAAGCTTTCTTT.